This T cell receptor beta chain was profiled in a study of blood T cell repertoires in COVID-19. Turning to the study itself: Acute-phase and convalescent COVID-19 samples originated in the United States, Italy and Spain.

Method: immunoSEQ multiplex PCR; TCRdb's copy keeps in-frame clones and lacks some. The sample records some 200,000 clones, approximately 85% being singletons. Sequencing was done on a sample of peripheral blood. This clonotype was sampled from a woman between 65 and 79 years old with COVID-19, enrolled during active disease.

The DNA for the CDR3 is TGCGCCAGCAGCTTGTGGGGCGAATGGTCCTACAATGAGCAGTTCTTC. Amino acids: CASSLWGEWSYNEQFF. The chain carries TRBV5-1 and TRBJ2-1, with TRBD1 as a possible D gene (5 bases). Germline V gene data show CDR1 as SGHRS and CDR2 as YFSETQ. V was trimmed by 1 base and J by 1 base, leaving 12 bases between them. The CDR3 sequence is 16 residues long.